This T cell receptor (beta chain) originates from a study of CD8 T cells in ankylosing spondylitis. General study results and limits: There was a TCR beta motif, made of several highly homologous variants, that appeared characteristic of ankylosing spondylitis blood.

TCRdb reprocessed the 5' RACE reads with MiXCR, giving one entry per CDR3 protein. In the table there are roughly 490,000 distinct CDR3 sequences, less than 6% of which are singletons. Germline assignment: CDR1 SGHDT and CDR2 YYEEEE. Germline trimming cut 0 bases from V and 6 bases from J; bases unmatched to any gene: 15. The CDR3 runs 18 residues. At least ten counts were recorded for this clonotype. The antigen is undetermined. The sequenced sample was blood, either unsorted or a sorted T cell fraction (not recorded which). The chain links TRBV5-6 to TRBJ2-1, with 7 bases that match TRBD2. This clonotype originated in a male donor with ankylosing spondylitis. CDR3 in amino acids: CASSLGLAETPGTNEQFF. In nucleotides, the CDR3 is TGTGCCAGCAGCTTGGGGCTAGCGGAGACCCCAGGGACCAATGAGCAGTTCTTC.